This paragraph covers one T cell receptor beta chain sequence. Seattle-derived patients entered the study during active infection and were followed longitudinally. Authors' data handling: The assay estimated nucleated cells by amplifying reference gene primers. The method was immunoSEQ multiplex PCR; TCRdb's version includes in-frame clones alone and lacks a portion of them. V and J calls and clone size are those listed in that table; D and trimming were worked out from the DNA. The sample lists under 400,000 clones; roughly 90% were seen once. The sample comes from a study of blood T cell repertoires in COVID-19. Study context: Donors in the United States, Italy and Spain gave samples during acute or convalescent COVID-19. In each case, the material was cDNA or gDNA derived from T cells, B-cell-depleted T cells, or PBMCs.

V gave up 5 bases and J gave up 8 bases, with 25 bases separating them. The germline V gene encodes CDR1 SGHDT and CDR2 YYEEEE. This CDR3 is 16 amino acids long. The chain has TRBV5-6 and TRBJ1-2; D might be TRBD1 (6 bases). This clonotype was obtained from a woman in her 30s with COVID-19, enrolled during active disease. Specimen: peripheral blood. CDR3 loop: CASRILIMSGEWGYTF. In nucleotides, the CDR3 is TGTGCCAGCAGGATTTTAATCATGTCAGGGGAATGGGGCTACACCTTC.